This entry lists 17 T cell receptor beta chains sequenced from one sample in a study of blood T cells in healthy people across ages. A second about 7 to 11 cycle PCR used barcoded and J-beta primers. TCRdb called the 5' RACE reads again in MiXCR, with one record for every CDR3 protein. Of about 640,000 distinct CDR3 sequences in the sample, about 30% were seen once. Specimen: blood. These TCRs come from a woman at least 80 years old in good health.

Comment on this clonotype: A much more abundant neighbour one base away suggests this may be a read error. The CDR3 DNA is TGTACCAGCAGACCAAGGGCCTCTGGACAGCTCGCTCCCCAGCATTTT. Its protein product is CTSRPRASGQLAPQHF. The chain links TRBV6-5 to TRBJ1-5, with D tentatively TRBD1 (6 bases). This CDR3 has 16 amino acids. The germline gives CDR1 MNHEY, CDR2 SVGAGI.

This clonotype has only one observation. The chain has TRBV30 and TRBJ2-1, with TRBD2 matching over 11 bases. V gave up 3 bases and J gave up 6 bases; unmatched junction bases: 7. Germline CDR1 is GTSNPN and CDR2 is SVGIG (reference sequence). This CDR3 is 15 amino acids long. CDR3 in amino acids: CAWSRTSGRSNEQFF. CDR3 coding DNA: TGTGCCTGGAGCCGGACTAGCGGGCGCTCCAATGAGCAGTTCTTC. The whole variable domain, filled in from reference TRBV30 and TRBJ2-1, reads SQTIHQWPATLVQPVGSPLSLECTVEGTSNPNLYWYRQAAGRGLQLLFYSVGIGQISSEVPQNLSASRPQDRQFILSSKKLLLSDSGFYLCAWSRTSGRSNEQFFGPGTRLTVL.

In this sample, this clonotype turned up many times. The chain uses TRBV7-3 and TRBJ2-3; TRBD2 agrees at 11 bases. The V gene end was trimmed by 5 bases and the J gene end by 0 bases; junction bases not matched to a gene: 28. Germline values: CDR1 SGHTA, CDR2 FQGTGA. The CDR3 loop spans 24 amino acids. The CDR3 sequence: CASSKKPLAGGRATSTASTDTQYF. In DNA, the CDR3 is TGTGCCAGCAGCAAAAAACCCCTAGCGGGGGGCCGCGCAACTTCCACGGCTAGCACAGATACGCAGTATTTT.

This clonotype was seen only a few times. Here the CDR3 DNA reads TGTGCCTGGAGTGCGGACCGAAAAGAGACCCAGTACTTC. Amino acids: CAWSADRKETQYF. The chain joins TRBV30 to TRBJ2-5; D is unclear. The CDR3 totals 13 residues. CDR1 and CDR2 (germline): GTSNPN, SVGIG (reference sequence). V dropped 1 base and J dropped 3 bases, with 9 bases sitting between them. Full variable domain (rest looked up from reference TRBV30 and TRBJ2-5): SQTIHQWPATLVQPVGSPLSLECTVEGTSNPNLYWYRQAAGRGLQLLFYSVGIGQISSEVPQNLSASRPQDRQFILSSKKLLLSDSGFYLCAWSADRKETQYFGPGTRLLVL.

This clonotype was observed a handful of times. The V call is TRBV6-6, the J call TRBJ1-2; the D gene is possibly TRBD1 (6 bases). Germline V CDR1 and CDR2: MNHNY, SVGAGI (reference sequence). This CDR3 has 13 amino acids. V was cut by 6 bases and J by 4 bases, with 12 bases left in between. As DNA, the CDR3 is TGTGCCAGCAGCCCTGGACAGCTCTATGGCTACACCTTC. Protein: CASSPGQLYGYTF.

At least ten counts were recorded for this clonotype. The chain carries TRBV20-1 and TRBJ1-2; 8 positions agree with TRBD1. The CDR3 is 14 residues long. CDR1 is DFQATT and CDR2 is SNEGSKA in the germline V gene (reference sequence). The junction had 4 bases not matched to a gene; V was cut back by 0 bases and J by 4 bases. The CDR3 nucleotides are TGCAGTGCTAGAGAGGACAGGGTGACCTATGGCTACACCTTC. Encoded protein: CSAREDRVTYGYTF.

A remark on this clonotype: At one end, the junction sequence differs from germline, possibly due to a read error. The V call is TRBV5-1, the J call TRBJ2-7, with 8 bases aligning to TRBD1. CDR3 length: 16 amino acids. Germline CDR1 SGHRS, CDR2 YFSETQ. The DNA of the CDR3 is TGCGCCAGCAGCTCGGAGGGACAGGCGAGCTCTTACGAGCGGTACTTC. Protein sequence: CASSSEGQASSYERYF.

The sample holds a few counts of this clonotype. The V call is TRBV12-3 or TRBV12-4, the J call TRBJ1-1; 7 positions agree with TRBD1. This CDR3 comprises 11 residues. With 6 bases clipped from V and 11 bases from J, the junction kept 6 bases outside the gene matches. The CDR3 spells CASRRQGRAFF. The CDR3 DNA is TGTGCCAGCAGGCGACAGGGAAGGGCTTTCTTT.

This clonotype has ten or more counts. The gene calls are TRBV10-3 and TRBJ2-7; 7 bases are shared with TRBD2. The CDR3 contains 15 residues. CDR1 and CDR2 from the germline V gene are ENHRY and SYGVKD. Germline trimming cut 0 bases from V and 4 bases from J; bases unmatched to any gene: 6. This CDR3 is CAISESYRTSYEQYF. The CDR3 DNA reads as TGTGCCATCAGTGAGTCGTATAGGACTAGTTACGAGCAGTACTTC.

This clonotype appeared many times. The CDR3 sequence is CASSLQQHEETQYF. The CDR3 coding sequence is TGTGCCAGCAGCTTACAGCAGCATGAAGAGACCCAGTACTTC. The chain carries TRBV7-2 and TRBJ2-5, with unresolved D. The CDR3 consists of 14 residues. Per germline, CDR1 SGHTA and CDR2 FQGNSA. V lost 2 bases and J lost 3, with 10 bases in between.

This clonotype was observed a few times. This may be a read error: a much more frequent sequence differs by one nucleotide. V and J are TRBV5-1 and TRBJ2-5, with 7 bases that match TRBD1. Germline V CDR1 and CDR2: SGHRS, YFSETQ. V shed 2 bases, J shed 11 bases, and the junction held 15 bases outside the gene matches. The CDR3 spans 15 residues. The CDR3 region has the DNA TGCGCCAGCAGCTTAGTAGGGGGCGTAGGCAATGAGCAGTACTTC. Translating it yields CASSLVGGVGNEQYF. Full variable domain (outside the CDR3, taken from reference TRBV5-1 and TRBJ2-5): KAGVTQTPRYLIKTRGQQVTLSCSPISGHRSVSWYQQTPGQGLQFLFEYFSETQRNKGNFPGRFSGRQFSNSRSEMNVSTLELGDSALYLCASSLVGGVGNEQYFGPGTRLLVL.

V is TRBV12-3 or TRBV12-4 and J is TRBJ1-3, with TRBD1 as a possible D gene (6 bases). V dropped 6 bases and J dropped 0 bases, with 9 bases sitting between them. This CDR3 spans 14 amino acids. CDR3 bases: TGTGCCAGCAGGGGACATAGCTCTGGAAACACCATATATTTT. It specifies CASRGHSSGNTIYF.

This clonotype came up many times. The CDR3 spells CSAYSGVYGEQFF. The CDR3 DNA reads TGCAGTGCGTATTCTGGGGTGTATGGTGAGCAGTTCTTC. J is TRBJ2-1 and V is TRBV20-1; D unclear. The V end lost 6 bases, the J end lost 9 bases, and 18 bases lay between the germline ends. This CDR3 is 13 amino acids long. CDR1 DFQATT and CDR2 SNEGSKA come from the germline V gene (reference sequence).

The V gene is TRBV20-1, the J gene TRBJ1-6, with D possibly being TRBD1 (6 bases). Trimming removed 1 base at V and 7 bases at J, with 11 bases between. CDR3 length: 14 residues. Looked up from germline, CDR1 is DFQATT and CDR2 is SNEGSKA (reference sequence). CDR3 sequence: CSARVGARNSPLHF. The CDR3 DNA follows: TGCAGTGCTAGAGTGGGGGCGCGGAATTCACCCCTCCACTTT.

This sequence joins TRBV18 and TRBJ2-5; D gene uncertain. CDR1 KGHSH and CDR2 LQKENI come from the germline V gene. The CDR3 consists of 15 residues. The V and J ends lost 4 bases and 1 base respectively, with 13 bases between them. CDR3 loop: CASSLLAEPQETQYF. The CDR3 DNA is TGTGCCAGCTCACTGCTTGCAGAGCCCCAAGAGACCCAGTACTTC.

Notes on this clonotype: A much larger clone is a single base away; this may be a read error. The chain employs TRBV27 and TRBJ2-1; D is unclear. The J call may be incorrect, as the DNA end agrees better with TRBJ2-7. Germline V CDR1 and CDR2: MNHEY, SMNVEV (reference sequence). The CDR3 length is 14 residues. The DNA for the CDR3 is TGTGCCAGCGGTCCCATCACGGGTGGCGACGAGCAGTACTTC. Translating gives CASGPITGGDEQYF.

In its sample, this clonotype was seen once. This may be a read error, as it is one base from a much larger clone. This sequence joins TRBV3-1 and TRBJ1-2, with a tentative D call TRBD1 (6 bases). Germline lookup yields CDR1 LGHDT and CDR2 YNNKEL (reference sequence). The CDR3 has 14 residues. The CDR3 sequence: CANSPLGGDEGYTF. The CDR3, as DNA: TGTGCCAACAGCCCGCTGGGGGGCGATGAAGGCTACACCTTC. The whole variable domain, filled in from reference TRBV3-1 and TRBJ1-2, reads DTAVSQTPKYLVTQMGNDKSIKCEQNLGHDTMYWYKQDSKKFLKIMFSYNNKELIINETVPNRFSPKSPDKAHLNLHINSLELGDSAVYFCANSPLGGDEGYTFGSGTRLTVV.